This T cell receptor beta chain comes out of a study of blood T cell repertoires in COVID-19. In germline, CDR1 is MRHNA, CDR2 SNTAGT. The ends were cut back, 5 bases at V and 3 bases at J, with 9 bases in the middle. The CDR3 loop spans 13 amino acids. Clones were read by immunoSEQ multiplex PCR, and TCRdb kept only the in-frame ones, dropping some. The table records roughly 200,000 clones, around 85% of them present only once. The sample comprised peripheral blood. The chain couples TRBV6-4 to TRBJ2-3, with no clear D. This TCR came from a woman aged 80 or older with acute or convalescent COVID-19. CDR3 residues: CASSKVATDTQYF. Here the CDR3 DNA reads TGTGCCAGCAGTAAAGTAGCAACAGATACGCAGTATTTT.